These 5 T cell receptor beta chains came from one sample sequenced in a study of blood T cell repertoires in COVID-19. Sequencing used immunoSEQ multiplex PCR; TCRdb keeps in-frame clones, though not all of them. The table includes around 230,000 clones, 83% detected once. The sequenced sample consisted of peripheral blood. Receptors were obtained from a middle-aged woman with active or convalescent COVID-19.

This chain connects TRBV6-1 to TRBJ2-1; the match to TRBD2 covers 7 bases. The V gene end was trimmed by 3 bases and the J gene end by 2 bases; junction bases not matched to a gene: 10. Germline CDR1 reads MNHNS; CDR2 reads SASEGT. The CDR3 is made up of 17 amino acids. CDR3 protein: CASSDRLTSATYNEQFF. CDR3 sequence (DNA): TGTGCCAGCAGTGACCGATTAACTAGCGCTACCTACAATGAGCAGTTCTTC.

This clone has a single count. The CDR3 nucleotides read TGCGCCAGCAGCCAAGATACCGGTACCACCATATATTTT. Its protein is CASSQDTGTTIYF. V is TRBV4-3 and J is TRBJ1-3; D is uncertain. V shed 0 bases and J shed 9 bases, with 9 bases lying between them. Germline-derived CDR1 and CDR2 are LGHNA and YSLEER. The CDR3 length is 13 residues.

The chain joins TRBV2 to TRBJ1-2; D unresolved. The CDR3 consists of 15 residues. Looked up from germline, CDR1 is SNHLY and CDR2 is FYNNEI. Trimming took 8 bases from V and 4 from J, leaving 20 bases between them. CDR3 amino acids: CASHFEGDDGYGYTF. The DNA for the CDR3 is TGTGCCAGCCACTTCGAGGGAGACGACGGCTATGGCTACACCTTC. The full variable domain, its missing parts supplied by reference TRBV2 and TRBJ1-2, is EPEVTQTPSHQVTQMGQEVILRCVPISNHLYFYWYRQILGQKVEFLVSFYNNEISEKSEIFDDQFSVERPDGSNFTLKIRSTKLEDSAMYFCASHFEGDDGYGYTFGSGTRLTVV.

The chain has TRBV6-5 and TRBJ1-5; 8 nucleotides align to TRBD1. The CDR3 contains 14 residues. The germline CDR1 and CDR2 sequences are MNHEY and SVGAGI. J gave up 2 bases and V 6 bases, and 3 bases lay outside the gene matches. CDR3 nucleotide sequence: TGTGCCAGCAGAGAGGGACAGGGCAATCAGCCCCAGCATTTT. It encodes CASREGQGNQPQHF.

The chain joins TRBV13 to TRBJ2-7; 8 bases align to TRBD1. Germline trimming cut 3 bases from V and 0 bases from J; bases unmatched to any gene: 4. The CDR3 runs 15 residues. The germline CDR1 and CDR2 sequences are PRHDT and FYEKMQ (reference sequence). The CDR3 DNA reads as TGTGCCAGCAGCTTCACACAGGGGGTCTCCTACGAGCAGTACTTC. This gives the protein CASSFTQGVSYEQYF. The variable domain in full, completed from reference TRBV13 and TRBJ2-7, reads AAGVIQSPRHLIKEKRETATLKCYPIPRHDTVYWYQQGPGQDPQFLISFYEKMQSDKGSIPDRFSAQQFSDYHSELNMSSLELGDSALYFCASSFTQGVSYEQYFGPGTRLTVT.